This T cell receptor beta chain was recovered during a study of CD8+ T cells in alopecia areata. Extracted from the samples, RNA was reverse transcribed into cDNA to serve as the sequencing template. Measured with immunoSEQ multiplex PCR; TCRdb has only the in-frame clones, and not every one. The sample lists roughly 220,000 clones; roughly three fifths were seen once. Broader study findings: Many expanded lesional clones persisted in scalp and blood during tofacitinib treatment.

Treatment specified: oral pan-JAK inhibitor, 5-10 mg twice daily. Both peripheral blood and punch biopsies of lesional scalp skin were obtained from patients who had alopecia areata. PBMCs provided sorted CD4+ and CD8+ T cells. With regard to this clone: Its specificity is not known.

Germline V CDR1 and CDR2: SGDLS, YYNGEE. This CDR3 has 14 residues. V was pared by 3 bases and J by 6 bases, with 10 bases between. The gene calls are TRBV9 and TRBJ1-6; D is possibly TRBD1 (6 bases). This material consisted of CD4+ T cells sorted from blood, taken between weeks 43 and 45, from a patient treated with tofacitinib. This TCR was recovered from a human donor with alopecia areata. The CDR3 spells CASSAGQINSPLHF. The CDR3 coding sequence is TGTGCCAGCAGCGCCGGACAGATTAATTCACCCCTCCACTTT.